The 10 T cell receptor beta chains reported below all come from one sample, sequenced in a study of T cells in localized non-small cell lung cancer. Using immunoSEQ multiplex PCR, the repertoire was profiled, and TCRdb retains in-frame clones only, with some absent. The sample consists of fewer than 60,000 clones, about 85% of them appearing once. The sequenced sample was peripheral blood, obtained before any cancer treatment. The receptors shown here come from a female donor of 60 years or more with stage II squamous cell lung carcinoma.

This rearrangement joins TRBV5-4 to TRBJ2-7; 11 positions match TRBD1. Germline values: CDR1 SGHNT, CDR2 YYREEE (reference sequence). With 2 bases clipped from V and 2 bases from J, the junction kept 6 bases outside the gene matches. This CDR3 spans 16 amino acids. CDR3 in DNA: TGTGCCAGCAGCTTTAGGGTGGGACAGGGGGCCTACGAGCAGTACTTC. Protein product: CASSFRVGQGAYEQYF. The full variable domain, rest sourced from reference TRBV5-4 and TRBJ2-7, is ETGVTQSPTHLIKTRGQQVTLRCSSQSGHNTVSWYQQALGQGPQFIFQYYREEENGRGNFPPRFSGLQFPNYSSELNVNALELDDSALYLCASSFRVGQGAYEQYFGPGTRLTVT.

This clone was counted once. The chain joins TRBV5-4 to TRBJ2-2; D perhaps matches TRBD2 (5 bases). Germline V gene lookup returns CDR1 SGHNT and CDR2 YYREEE (reference sequence). The CDR3 is made up of 16 amino acids. Trimming pared 0 bases from V and 0 bases from J, leaving 9 bases between. The CDR3 region is CASSLGGSPNTGELFF. Here the CDR3 DNA reads TGTGCCAGCAGCTTGGGCGGGTCCCCGAACACCGGGGAGCTGTTTTTT.

The V gene is TRBV18, the J gene TRBJ2-5, with D possibly TRBD1 on 5 matching bases. V dropped 2 bases and J dropped 4 bases, with 8 bases sitting between them. Per germline, CDR1 KGHSH and CDR2 LQKENI. The CDR3 loop spans 13 amino acids. In DNA, the CDR3 is TGTGCCAGCTCACCAGACAGACGAGAGACCCAGTACTTC. Translated: CASSPDRRETQYF.

In this sample, this clone turned up once. This rearrangement joins TRBV9 to TRBJ2-1; possibly TRBD2 for D (6 bases). The ends were cut back, 4 bases at V and 5 bases at J, with 19 bases in the middle. The germline CDR1 and CDR2 sequences are SGDLS and YYNGEE. The CDR3 contains 16 residues. This CDR3 is CASSPTPWTKNNEQFF. DNA of the CDR3: TGTGCCAGCAGCCCCACACCCTGGACTAAAAACAATGAGCAGTTCTTC.

The CDR3 nucleotides are TGTGCCAGCAGTTACCTAGTGACCCAGCCCCAGCATTTT. Translating it yields CASSYLVTQPQHF. V gene TRBV6-6 combines with J gene TRBJ1-5; no clear D gene. With 2 bases removed from V and 7 bases from J, the gap between germline ends came to 9 bases. The CDR3 contains 13 residues. Germline V gives CDR1 MNHNY, CDR2 SVGAGI (reference sequence).

The chain combines TRBV6-5 with TRBJ2-1, with 7 nucleotides matching TRBD2. CDR1 is MNHEY, CDR2 SVGAGI, per germline. The CDR3 runs to 14 residues. With V trimmed by 4 bases and J by 2 bases, 2 bases remained unmatched. The CDR3 spells CASSSGTTYNEQFF. CDR3 sequence (DNA): TGTGCCAGCAGTTCCGGGACTACCTACAATGAGCAGTTCTTC.

Only a few counts were recorded for this clone. The chain recombines TRBV27 with TRBJ1-1, with D perhaps matching TRBD1 (5 bases). V was cut by 3 bases and J by 1 base, with 12 bases left in between. CDR3 size: 15 residues. Germline CDR1 is MNHEY and CDR2 is SMNVEV (reference sequence). The CDR3 spells CASSLGPPENTEAFF. CDR3 DNA: TGTGCCAGCAGTTTGGGGCCCCCAGAGAACACTGAAGCTTTCTTT.

The chain combines TRBV5-6 with TRBJ1-2; a weak D match, TRBD1 (5 bases). With 4 bases removed from V and 3 bases from J, the gap between germline ends came to 10 bases. CDR1 and CDR2 (germline): SGHDT, YYEEEE. The CDR3 runs 13 residues. CDR3 nucleotides: TGTGCCAGCAGCCCCCAGACAGACTATGGCTACACCTTC. Protein product: CASSPQTDYGYTF. The full variable domain, with the rest looked up from reference TRBV5-6 and TRBJ1-2, is DAGVTQSPTHLIKTRGQQVTLRCSPKSGHDTVSWYQQALGQGPQFIFQYYEEEERQRGNFPDRFSGHQFPNYSSELNVNALLLGDSALYLCASSPQTDYGYTFGSGTRLTVV.

The chain uses TRBV6-5 and TRBJ2-7, with D possibly matching TRBD1 (6 bases). The CDR3 extends over 11 amino acids. Germline CDR1 MNHEY, CDR2 SVGAGI. V dropped 8 bases and J dropped 4 bases, with 9 bases sitting between them. The CDR3, as DNA: TGTGCCAGCGGGACAACTTACGAGCAGTACTTC. The encoded protein is CASGTTYEQYF.

The V and J genes are TRBV5-1 and TRBJ2-3, with D possibly matching TRBD1 (6 bases). In germline, CDR1 is SGHRS, CDR2 YFSETQ. The germline V and J ends were trimmed by 3 bases and 2 bases, with 10 bases remaining between them. This CDR3 comprises 14 residues. The CDR3 spells CASSSRTDTDTQYF. The CDR3 DNA sequence: TGCGCCAGCAGCTCCCGGACAGACACAGATACGCAGTATTTT. Based on the CDR3 plus reference TRBV5-1 and TRBJ2-3, the full variable domain is KAGVTQTPRYLIKTRGQQVTLSCSPISGHRSVSWYQQTPGQGLQFLFEYFSETQRNKGNFPGRFSGRQFSNSRSEMNVSTLELGDSALYLCASSSRTDTDTQYFGPGTRLTVL.